The rows below give T cell receptor beta chains drawn from one sample of a study of cytomegalovirus exposure and HLA in healthy donors. Using immunoSEQ multiplex PCR, the repertoire was profiled, and TCRdb retains in-frame clones only, with some absent. The data show approximately 170,000 clones, 68% seen once. The source material was PBMCs. The receptors originated from a woman between 18 and 30 years old in good health and CMV-seropositive. The CDR3 runs from the conserved cysteine through the conserved F or W. Each record gives: J gene, D gene, V gene, CDR3 protein. D genes are given only for firm matches.

J gene: TRBJ1-5; D gene: .; V gene: TRBV15; CDR3 protein: CATSREGAQPQHF
J gene: TRBJ2-2; D gene: TRBD1; V gene: TRBV7-9; CDR3 protein: CASSFPGGVKTGELFF
J gene: TRBJ1-1; D gene: .; V gene: TRBV11-2; CDR3 protein: CASSRDRAGVTEAFF
J gene: TRBJ2-1; D gene: .; V gene: TRBV5-1; CDR3 protein: CASRLPGNSYNEQFF
J gene: TRBJ1-1; D gene: .; V gene: TRBV18; CDR3 protein: CASSPQGDTEAFF
J gene: TRBJ1-4; D gene: TRBD1; V gene: TRBV2; CDR3 protein: CASKSEPPGTATNEKLFF
J gene: TRBJ1-2; D gene: TRBD1; V gene: TRBV30; CDR3 protein: CAWSTLGQGASNYGYTF
J gene: TRBJ1-3; D gene: TRBD1; V gene: TRBV9; CDR3 protein: CASSVRAGGFSGNTIYF
J gene: TRBJ2-1; D gene: TRBD2; V gene: TRBV18; CDR3 protein: CASSPPLTQSGSTYNEQFF
J gene: TRBJ1-3; D gene: TRBD1; V gene: TRBV28; CDR3 protein: CASNRGGNTIYF
J gene: TRBJ2-2; D gene: .; V gene: TRBV2; CDR3 protein: CASSVRESGELFF
J gene: .; D gene: TRBD2; V gene: TRBV5-4; CDR3 protein: CASRLAGASYEQYF
J gene: TRBJ1-1; D gene: .; V gene: TRBV28; CDR3 protein: CASRTTRQLNTEAFF
J gene: TRBJ2-7; D gene: .; V gene: TRBV5-6; CDR3 protein: CASSLDPGASYEQYF
J gene: TRBJ2-7; D gene: TRBD2; V gene: TRBV7-2; CDR3 protein: CASSTGLAANYEQYF
J gene: TRBJ2-5; D gene: TRBD1; V gene: TRBV7-9; CDR3 protein: CASSLALHRGLQETQYF
J gene: TRBJ2-1; D gene: TRBD1; V gene: TRBV19; CDR3 protein: CASSNRWGQGYDEQFF
J gene: TRBJ2-3; D gene: TRBD2; V gene: TRBV30; CDR3 protein: CAWSVQGLAADTQYF
J gene: TRBJ1-1; D gene: .; V gene: TRBV6-6; CDR3 protein: CASSDTAVGTEAFF
J gene: TRBJ2-7; D gene: .; V gene: TRBV5-5; CDR3 protein: CASRSAVTYEQYF
J gene: TRBJ1-6; D gene: .; V gene: TRBV4-1; CDR3 protein: CASSQVPNSPLHF
J gene: TRBJ1-2; D gene: .; V gene: TRBV19; CDR3 protein: CASSIDRVGGYTF
J gene: TRBJ1-4; D gene: .; V gene: TRBV18; CDR3 protein: CASSLGRANEKLFF
J gene: TRBJ2-5; D gene: .; V gene: TRBV7-9; CDR3 protein: CASSLITVQETQYF
J gene: TRBJ1-4; D gene: .; V gene: TRBV9; CDR3 protein: CASSVDITNEKLLF
J gene: TRBJ2-1; D gene: TRBD2; V gene: TRBV14; CDR3 protein: CASSQGTGGPAGKQFF
J gene: TRBJ2-1; D gene: TRBD2; V gene: TRBV20-1; CDR3 protein: CSARLAEQFF
J gene: TRBJ2-1; D gene: TRBD2; V gene: TRBV4-2; CDR3 protein: CASSQDGVAGDVDEQFF
J gene: TRBJ2-7; D gene: .; V gene: TRBV11-2; CDR3 protein: CASSSGTPLYEQYF
J gene: TRBJ2-3; D gene: .; V gene: TRBV19; CDR3 protein: CASSWRTTPDTDTQYF
J gene: TRBJ1-2; D gene: TRBD1; V gene: TRBV11-2; CDR3 protein: CASSSPGTVYPDPDGYTF
J gene: TRBJ2-3; D gene: .; V gene: TRBV7-2; CDR3 protein: CASSFMATDTQYF
J gene: TRBJ2-5; D gene: .; V gene: TRBV7-9; CDR3 protein: CASSLNGRGAKETQYF
J gene: TRBJ1-1; D gene: .; V gene: TRBV14; CDR3 protein: CASSQEAASEAFF
J gene: TRBJ2-7; D gene: TRBD1; V gene: TRBV5-1; CDR3 protein: CASSRWTGATYEQYF
J gene: TRBJ1-6; D gene: .; V gene: TRBV11-2; CDR3 protein: CASSRFTLSYNSPLHF
J gene: TRBJ2-2; D gene: .; V gene: TRBV11-2; CDR3 protein: CASSLEAGPGELFF
J gene: TRBJ1-1; D gene: .; V gene: TRBV6-1; CDR3 protein: CASRGAGVATEAFF
J gene: TRBJ1-6; D gene: TRBD1; V gene: TRBV7-8; CDR3 protein: CASSLVSGQGLHSPLHF
J gene: TRBJ1-1; D gene: .; V gene: TRBV5-4; CDR3 protein: CASSLFATGGTEAFF
J gene: TRBJ1-5; D gene: .; V gene: TRBV5-4; CDR3 protein: CASSSGGALRNQPQHF